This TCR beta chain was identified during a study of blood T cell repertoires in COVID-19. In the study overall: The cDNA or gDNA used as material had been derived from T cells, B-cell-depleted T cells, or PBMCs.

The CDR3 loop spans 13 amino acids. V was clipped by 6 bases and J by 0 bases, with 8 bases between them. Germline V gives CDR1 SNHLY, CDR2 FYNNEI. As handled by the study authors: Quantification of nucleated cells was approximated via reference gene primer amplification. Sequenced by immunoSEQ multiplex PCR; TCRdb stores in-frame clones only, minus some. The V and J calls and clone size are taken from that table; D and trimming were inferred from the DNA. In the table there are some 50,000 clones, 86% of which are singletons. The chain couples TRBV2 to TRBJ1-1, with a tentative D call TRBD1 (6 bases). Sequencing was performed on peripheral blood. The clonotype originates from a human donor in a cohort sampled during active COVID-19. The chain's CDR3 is CASRGDMNTEAFF. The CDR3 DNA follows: TGTGCCAGCAGGGGGGACATGAACACTGAAGCTTTCTTT.